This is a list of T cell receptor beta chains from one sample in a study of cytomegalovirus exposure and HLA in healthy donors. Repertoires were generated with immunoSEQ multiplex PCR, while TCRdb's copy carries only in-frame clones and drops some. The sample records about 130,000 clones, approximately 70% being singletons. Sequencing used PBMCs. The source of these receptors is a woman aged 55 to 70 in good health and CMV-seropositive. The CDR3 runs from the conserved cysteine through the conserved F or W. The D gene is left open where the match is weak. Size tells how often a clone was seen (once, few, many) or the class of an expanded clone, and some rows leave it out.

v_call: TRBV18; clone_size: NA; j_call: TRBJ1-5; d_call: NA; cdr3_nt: TGTGCCAGCTCGCTCTCACCTTCGCGGGGTCAGCCCCAGCATTTT; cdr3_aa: CASSLSPSRGQPQHF
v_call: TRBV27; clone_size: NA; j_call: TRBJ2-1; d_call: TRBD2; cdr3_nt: TGTGCCAGCAGTCCGGGGACTAGCGGGGCCCGTGGGGAGCAGTTCTTC; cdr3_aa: CASSPGTSGARGEQFF
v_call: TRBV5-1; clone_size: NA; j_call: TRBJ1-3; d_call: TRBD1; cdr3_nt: TGCGCCAGCAGCCTCCCGACAGGGGGCAAATCTGGAAACACCATATATTTT; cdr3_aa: CASSLPTGGKSGNTIYF
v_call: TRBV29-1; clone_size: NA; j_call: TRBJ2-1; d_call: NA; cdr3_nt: TGCAGTGTTATTGGTCCACAGTCCCCCAATGAGCAGTTCTTC; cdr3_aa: CSVIGPQSPNEQFF
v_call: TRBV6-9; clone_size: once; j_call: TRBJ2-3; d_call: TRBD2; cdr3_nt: TGTGCCAGCAGTTATGAGCTAGCGGGAGGGTGCGGTACGCAGTATTTT; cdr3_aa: CASSYELAGGCGTQYF
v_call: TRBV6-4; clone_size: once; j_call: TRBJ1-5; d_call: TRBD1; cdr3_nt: TGTGCCAGCTTTAGGACAGGGCGGTTGAGCAATCAGCCCCAGCATTTT; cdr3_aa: CASFRTGRLSNQPQHF
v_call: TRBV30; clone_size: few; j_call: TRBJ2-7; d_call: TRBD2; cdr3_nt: TGTGCCTGCGCCGGGGGGGCCTACGAGCAGTACTTC; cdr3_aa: CACAGGAYEQYF
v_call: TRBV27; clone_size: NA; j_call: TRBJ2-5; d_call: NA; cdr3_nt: TGTGCCAGCAGGTCCACTATGGGGACCCAGTACTTC; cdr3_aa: CASRSTMGTQYF
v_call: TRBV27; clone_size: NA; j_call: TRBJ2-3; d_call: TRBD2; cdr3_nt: TGTGCCAGCAGTCCCCGGGGGGATTGCACAGATACGCAGTATTTT; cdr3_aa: CASSPRGDCTDTQYF
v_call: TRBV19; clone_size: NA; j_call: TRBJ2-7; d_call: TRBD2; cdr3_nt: TGTGCCAGTAGTATGCTAGCGGGAGTTCCAACCTACGAGCAGTACTTC; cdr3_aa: CASSMLAGVPTYEQYF
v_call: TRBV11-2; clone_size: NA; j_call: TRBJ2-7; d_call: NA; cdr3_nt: TGTGCCAGCAGCTTAGAGACCGCGGGGCAGTACTTC; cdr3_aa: CASSLETAGQYF
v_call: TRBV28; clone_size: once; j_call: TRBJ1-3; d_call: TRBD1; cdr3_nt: TGTGCCAGCAGTACAAGACAGGGTGCAAACACCATATATTTT; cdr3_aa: CASSTRQGANTIYF
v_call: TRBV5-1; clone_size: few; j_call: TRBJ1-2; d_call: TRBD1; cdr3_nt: TGCGCCAGCAGCATTGAACCGGGACAGGGGTTTAACTATGGCTACACCTTC; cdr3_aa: CASSIEPGQGFNYGYTF
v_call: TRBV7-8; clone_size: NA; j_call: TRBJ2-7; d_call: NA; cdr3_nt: TGTGCCAGCAGCACCCGGGGAGGTTTATCCTACGAGCAGTACTTC; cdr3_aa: CASSTRGGLSYEQYF
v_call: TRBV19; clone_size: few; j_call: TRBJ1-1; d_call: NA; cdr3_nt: TGTGCCAGTAGTATCAGGTTGAACACTGAAGCTTTCTTT; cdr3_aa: CASSIRLNTEAFF
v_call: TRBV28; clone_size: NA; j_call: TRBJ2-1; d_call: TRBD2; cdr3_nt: TGTGCCAGCAGTTCCTCCGGGGTAGCGGGAGGATACAATGAGCAGTTCTTC; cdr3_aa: CASSSSGVAGGYNEQFF
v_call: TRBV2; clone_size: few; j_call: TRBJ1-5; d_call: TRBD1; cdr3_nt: TGTGCCAGCCAAGCAGGGGGGAGCAATCAGCCCCAGCATTTT; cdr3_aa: CASQAGGSNQPQHF
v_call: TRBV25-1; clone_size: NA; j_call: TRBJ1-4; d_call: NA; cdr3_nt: TGTGCCAGCAGTGAGAGGATGACAGGCGGTGAAAAACTGTTTTTT; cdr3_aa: CASSERMTGGEKLFF
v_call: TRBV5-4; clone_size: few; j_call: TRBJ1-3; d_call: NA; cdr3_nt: TGTGCCAGCAGCCCAGGCCTTGCAGGAAATATGAGAAACACCATATATTTT; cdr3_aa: CASSPGLAGNMRNTIYF
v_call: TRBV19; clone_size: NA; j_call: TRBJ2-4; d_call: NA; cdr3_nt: TGTGCCAGTAGTATAGAGGGGAGTAAGGCCGGCATTCAGTACTTC; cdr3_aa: CASSIEGSKAGIQYF
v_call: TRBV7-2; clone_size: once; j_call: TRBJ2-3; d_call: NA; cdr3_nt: TGTGCCAGCAGCTTTAGCCCCCTTTTGACGGATACGCAGTATTTT; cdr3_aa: CASSFSPLLTDTQYF
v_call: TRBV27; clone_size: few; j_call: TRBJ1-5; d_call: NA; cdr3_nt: TGTGCCAGCAGTTTCCCGTCCAATCAGCCCCAGCATTTT; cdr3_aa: CASSFPSNQPQHF
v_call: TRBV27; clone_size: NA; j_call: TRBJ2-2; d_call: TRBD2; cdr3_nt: TGTGCCAGCAGTTTATCTAGCGGGCTCTCGGCCGGGGAGCTGTTTTTT; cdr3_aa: CASSLSSGLSAGELFF
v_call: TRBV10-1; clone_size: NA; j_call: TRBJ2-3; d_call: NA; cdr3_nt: TGCGCCAGCAGTGAAGGCGGGAATACGCAGTATTTT; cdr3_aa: CASSEGGNTQYF